This T cell receptor (beta chain) was captured by sequencing in a study of T cell repertoires in cytomegalovirus infection. Overall study: In public TCR beta signatures, there were indications of both CMV infection and matching HLA type. Overall study results and limits: Across the ex vivo response, the dominant clonotypes were HLA-C-restricted CMV-specific TCR beta clonotypes. Based on cumulative public TCR beta family frequency, carriers of CMV plus the relevant HLA were identified.

Germline assignment: CDR1 SGHTA and CDR2 FQGTGA. CDR3 length: 15 residues. Trimming pared 4 bases from V and 4 bases from J, leaving 15 bases between. TCRdb re-derived calls from the reads in MiXCR, one entry per CDR3 protein. The sample includes about 460,000 distinct CDR3 sequences, about 11% of them seen just once. Concerning this clonotype: Its specificity is unknown.

The chain carries TRBV7-3 and TRBJ2-3, with no clear D. Sequences were obtained from PBMCs. The TCR was taken from a human donor in good health (CMV status not recorded). Some clones in this sample may be carry-over from other donors' samples. As DNA, the CDR3 is TGTGCCAGCAGCTCCGGGCCTCTGGAGCCAGATACGCAGTATTTT. Protein product: CASSSGPLEPDTQYF.